A single sample is the source of the 32 T cell receptor beta chains below, sequenced in a study of blood T cells in healthy people across ages. With a J-beta primer mix and a sample-barcoded 5' primer, a second PCR ran about 7 to 12 cycles. TCRdb analysed the 5' RACE reads with MiXCR anew, one entry per CDR3 protein. This table holds 550,000 to 700,000 distinct CDR3 sequences, approximately 30% found once. Sequencing used blood. Receptors originate from a woman in her sixties or seventies in good health.

The gene calls are TRBV12-3 or TRBV12-4 and TRBJ1-6; D gene unclear. The CDR3 runs 14 residues. V was trimmed by 6 bases and J by 6 bases, leaving 12 bases between them. The CDR3 DNA sequence: TGTGCCAGCAGCTTTGAAATCCGTAATTCACCCCTCCACTTT. This encodes CASSFEIRNSPLHF.

This clonotype was observed a handful of times. CDR3 sequence: CASSLVSAARETQYF. The CDR3 DNA reads as TGTGCCAGCAGCTTGGTTAGCGCGGCGCGGGAGACCCAGTACTTC. V and J are TRBV5-6 and TRBJ2-5, with a tentative D call TRBD2 (5 bases). V was trimmed by 0 bases and J by 5 bases, leaving 14 bases between them. Germline CDR1 reads SGHDT; CDR2 reads YYEEEE. This CDR3 is built from 15 residues.

This chain links TRBV20-1 with TRBJ2-3; 7 bases are shared with TRBD1. CDR1 is DFQATT and CDR2 is SNEGSKA in the germline V gene (reference sequence). CDR3 length: 14 amino acids. The junction had 4 bases not matched to a gene; V was cut back by 4 bases and J by 0 bases. The CDR3 spells CSANQQGSTDTQYF. CDR3 nucleotides: TGCAGTGCTAATCAACAGGGGAGCACAGATACGCAGTATTTT.

This clonotype has a handful of counts. The V call is TRBV7-3, the J call TRBJ2-5; a possible D gene is TRBD1 (6 bases). The J call may be incorrect, as the DNA end agrees better with TRBJ2-1. This CDR3 has 14 residues. Germline assignment: CDR1 SGHTA and CDR2 FQGTGA. CDR3 loop: CASSPIGGRDEQFF. CDR3 DNA sequence: TGTGCCAGCAGCCCCATAGGGGGACGCGATGAGCAGTTCTTC.

The V call is TRBV13, the J call TRBJ1-4, with a weak D call TRBD1 (5 bases). Germline V gives CDR1 PRHDT, CDR2 FYEKMQ (reference sequence). CDR3 length: 13 residues. The V end was cut by 1 base, the J end by 8 bases, with 8 bases between. As DNA, the CDR3 is TGTGCCAGCAGCTTAGCCAGGGCCGAAAAACTGTTTTTT. Amino acids: CASSLARAEKLFF.

The V gene is TRBV29-1, the J gene TRBJ1-2, with unresolved D. Germline V gives CDR1 SQVTM, CDR2 ANQGSEA. The CDR3 runs 15 residues. The V end was cut by 3 bases, the J end by 7 bases, with 21 bases between. Written as DNA, the CDR3 is TGCAGCGTTGAGGGTAAAGGAGAGGGCACGGGTGGCTACACCTTC. Its translation: CSVEGKGEGTGGYTF.

This clonotype appeared a single time. The chain joins TRBV7-9 to TRBJ2-1; 8 bases agree with TRBD2. CDR3 size: 15 residues. Trimming took 5 bases from V and 8 from J; bases not matched to a gene: 11. Germline CDR1 reads SEHNR; CDR2 reads FQNEAQ (reference sequence). The CDR3 region is CASSLTGAGGYEQFF. As DNA, the CDR3 is TGTGCCAGCAGCCTCACCGGGGCGGGGGGCTATGAGCAGTTCTTC.

CDR3 nucleotides: TGCGCCAGCACCGACGGGGGGTACTCTGGAAACACCATATATTTT. Its translation is CASTDGGYSGNTIYF. V is TRBV5-1 and J is TRBJ1-3, with D tentatively TRBD1 (5 bases). Trimming left V 6 bases short and J 0 bases short, with 13 bases between. Germline V lookup: CDR1 SGHRS, CDR2 YFSETQ. The CDR3 loop spans 15 amino acids.

CDR3 in DNA: TGTGCCAGCTCACCAGACAGGGTAGGGGATTCACCCCTCCACTTT. Its translation: CASSPDRVGDSPLHF. V and J are TRBV18 and TRBJ1-6; 7 bases match TRBD1. Per the germline V gene, CDR1 is KGHSH and CDR2 is LQKENI. The CDR3 is 15 amino acids. J gave up 8 bases and V 2 bases, and 6 bases lay outside the gene matches.

Comment on this clonotype: Germline is not matched at one junction end, which may reflect a read error. V usage is TRBV12-3 or TRBV12-4 and J usage is TRBJ2-3, with TRBD2 as a possible D gene (7 bases). This CDR3 contains 15 residues. In nucleotides, the CDR3 is TGTGCCAGCAGTTTGAGGGGGGGGAGAGCAGATGCGCAGTATTTT. Translated: CASSLRGGRADAQYF.

The chain uses TRBV7-2 and TRBJ1-4, with a tentative D call TRBD1 (6 bases). Trimming took off 5 bases at V and 5 bases at J, with 12 bases between the two ends. This CDR3 contains 14 residues. The germline CDR1 and CDR2 sequences are SGHTA and FQGNSA. Here the CDR3 DNA reads TGTGCCAGCAGCCGTCGTACAGGGAATGAAAAACTGTTTTTT. It specifies CASSRRTGNEKLFF.

This clonotype was counted at least ten times. For the CDR3, the DNA is TGTGCCAGCAGTCAAGGGGTAGAGACCCAGTACTTC. It encodes CASSQGVETQYF. The chain carries TRBV7-2 and TRBJ2-5; a possible D gene is TRBD1 (5 bases). This CDR3 comprises 12 residues. The germline V gene has CDR1 SGHTA and CDR2 FQGNSA. V shed 6 bases and J shed 4 bases, with 9 bases lying between them.

This clonotype was observed a handful of times. A junction end diverges from the germline sequence, so it may reflect a read error. The rearrangement links TRBV6-6 to TRBJ1-6; 7 bases line up with TRBD1. CDR3 length: 15 residues. Germline V gene lookup returns CDR1 MNHNY and CDR2 SVGAGI (reference sequence). CDR3 amino acids: CASSYSNSYRGPLHF. For the CDR3, the DNA is TGCGCCAGCAGTTACTCTAATTCTTACAGGGGACCCCTCCACTTT.

This clonotype was recorded a few times. V gene TRBV20-1 combines with J gene TRBJ2-1; TRBD1 aligns across 7 bases. Germline V gene lookup returns CDR1 DFQATT and CDR2 SNEGSKA (reference sequence). This CDR3 contains 17 residues. After removal of 6 bases from V and 2 bases from J, the junction contained 16 bases not matched to a gene. The CDR3 reads CSAPSGVTGTAYNEQFF. Here the CDR3 DNA reads TGCAGTGCCCCCTCTGGCGTCACAGGGACAGCCTACAATGAGCAGTTCTTC.

V usage is TRBV6-4 and J usage is TRBJ2-1, with 7 bases aligning to TRBD2. Germline CDR1 and CDR2: MRHNA and SNTAGT. The J segment lost 0 bases and the V segment lost 4 bases, leaving 6 bases of the junction unmatched. CDR3 size: 16 residues. The CDR3 here is CASSARGTSSYNEQFF. Here the CDR3 DNA reads TGTGCCAGCAGTGCGCGGGGGACGAGCTCCTACAATGAGCAGTTCTTC.

The chain recombines TRBV10-3 with TRBJ2-2; 7 bases align to TRBD2. The CDR3 sequence is 15 residues long. The germline gives CDR1 ENHRY, CDR2 SYGVKD. V trimming: 3 bases; J trimming: 6 bases; junction bases outside the gene matches: 7. The CDR3 DNA follows: TGTGCCATCAGTGACGGGCAGGGACTACCCGGGGAGCTGTTTTTT. It codes for CAISDGQGLPGELFF.

This clonotype has just one count. The chain combines TRBV12-3 or TRBV12-4 with TRBJ2-1, with D unresolved. The CDR3 extends over 11 amino acids. The V gene lost 2 bases and the J gene lost 15 bases, with 11 bases spanning the gap. The CDR3 reads CASSLSGSLFF. The CDR3 DNA reads TGTGCCAGCAGTTTAAGTGGCTCGTTGTTCTTC.

In this sample, this clonotype turned up a few times. The chain employs TRBV6-5 and TRBJ2-5, with 7 bases that match TRBD1. V lost 7 bases, J lost 5 bases, and 16 bases stayed unmatched. There are 16 residues in the CDR3. Germline V CDR1 and CDR2: MNHEY, SVGAGI. The CDR3 loop reads CASKADWVAGGETQYF. CDR3 sequence (DNA): TGTGCCAGCAAGGCGGATTGGGTGGCAGGGGGTGAGACCCAGTACTTC.

This clonotype occurred a few times. This chain uses TRBV7-3 with TRBJ2-5; D ambiguous. V was pared by 2 bases and J by 7 bases, with 14 bases between. The V gene's germline CDR1 is SGHTA and CDR2 FQGTGA. This CDR3 comprises 14 residues. The CDR3 spells CASSLGSPPGTQYF. CDR3 bases: TGTGCCAGCAGCTTAGGAAGCCCACCGGGGACCCAGTACTTC.

The chain couples TRBV29-1 to TRBJ1-2; a weak D match, TRBD1 (5 bases). Trimming removed 7 bases at V and 2 bases at J, with 17 bases between. Germline values: CDR1 SQVTM, CDR2 ANQGSEA. The CDR3 contains 14 residues. CDR3 amino acids: CSAPREAQNYGYTF. Here the CDR3 DNA reads TGCAGCGCCCCCAGGGAAGCCCAGAACTATGGCTACACCTTC.

The table lists this clonotype with a few counts. The germline gene is not matched at one end of the junction; a read error may be the cause. The chain recombines TRBV29-1 with TRBJ2-5; D not certain. Germline CDR1 and CDR2: SQVTM and ANQGSEA. This CDR3 comprises 12 residues. The CDR3 reads CSVELRRESQYF. The CDR3 DNA reads as TGCAGCGTTGAATTGAGGAGAGAGTCCCAGTACTTC.

This clonotype was observed a few times. One end of the junction fails to match germline, which may point to a read error. The chain links TRBV3-1 to TRBJ2-4; 11 bases are shared with TRBD1. The CDR3 covers 14 residues. CDR1 and CDR2 from the germline V gene are LGHDT and YNNKEL (reference sequence). This chain's CDR3 is CASTRRTGGAPLNF. Here the CDR3 DNA reads TGTGCCAGCACCCGGAGGACAGGGGGCGCTCCGTTGAACTTC. Supplemented by reference TRBV3-1 and TRBJ2-4, the full variable domain reads DTAVSQTPKYLVTQMGNDKSIKCEQNLGHDTMYWYKQDSKKFLKIMFSYNNKELIINETVPNRFSPKSPDKAHLNLHINSLELGDSAVYFCASTRRTGGAPLNFGAGTRLSVL.

The chain couples TRBV20-1 to TRBJ1-2, with D unresolved. V was clipped by 1 base and J by 8 bases, with 14 bases between them. The CDR3 has 13 amino acids. Germline V gene sequence: CDR1 DFQATT, CDR2 SNEGSKA (reference sequence). The CDR3 spells CSARAGGDVGYTF. CDR3 DNA sequence: TGCAGTGCTAGAGCTGGAGGTGATGTAGGCTACACCTTC.

On this clonotype itself: An end of the junction differs from the germline gene, which may be a read error. The V and J genes are TRBV19 and TRBJ1-2, with a weak D call TRBD1 (6 bases). There are 13 residues in the CDR3. Germline loops: CDR1 LNHDA, CDR2 SQIVND (reference sequence). The CDR3 nucleotides read TGTGCCAGTAGTACCTCAGGGGAGTATGGCTACGCCTTC. It specifies CASSTSGEYGYAF.

The chain is built from TRBV20-1 and TRBJ1-5; perhaps TRBD1 as D (5 bases). The length of the CDR3 is 13 residues. Germline V CDR1 and CDR2: DFQATT, SNEGSKA (reference sequence). V dropped 4 bases and J dropped 3 bases, with 10 bases sitting between them. The CDR3 region has the DNA TGCAGTGCTACCAGGGCTCTCAATCAGCCCCAGCATTTT. It translates to CSATRALNQPQHF.

This sequence joins TRBV5-1 and TRBJ2-5; unclear D gene. Germline-derived CDR1 and CDR2 are SGHRS and YFSETQ. The CDR3 consists of 14 residues. V was trimmed by 4 bases and J by 5 bases, leaving 15 bases between them. The CDR3 DNA reads as TGCGCCAGCAGCCACACCGTGGGTGGCGAGACCCAGTACTTC. The encoded protein is CASSHTVGGETQYF. Full variable domain (rest looked up from reference TRBV5-1 and TRBJ2-5): KAGVTQTPRYLIKTRGQQVTLSCSPISGHRSVSWYQQTPGQGLQFLFEYFSETQRNKGNFPGRFSGRQFSNSRSEMNVSTLELGDSALYLCASSHTVGGETQYFGPGTRLLVL.

This clonotype was seen only a few times. DNA of the CDR3: TGCGCCAGCAGCTTAGATGGTTCAGAGACCCAGTACTTC. This encodes CASSLDGSETQYF. The V call is TRBV5-1, the J call TRBJ2-5; D not resolved. The CDR3 runs 13 residues. V was trimmed by 2 bases and J by 4 bases, leaving 9 bases between them. Looked up from germline, CDR1 is SGHRS and CDR2 is YFSETQ.

V is TRBV6-6 and J is TRBJ1-5, with 9 bases matching TRBD1. Germline V gives CDR1 MNHNY, CDR2 SVGAGI (reference sequence). The CDR3 totals 16 residues. The trim removed 5 bases at V and 2 bases at J, leaving 7 bases unmatched. CDR3 nucleotide sequence: TGTGCCAGCAGTCCGGGACAGGGTCATGGCAATCAGCCCCAGCATTTT. Encoded protein: CASSPGQGHGNQPQHF.

This clonotype has a handful of counts. The chain carries TRBV29-1 and TRBJ2-5, with D maybe TRBD2 (6 bases). Germline V CDR1 and CDR2: SQVTM, ANQGSEA. Trimming removed 5 bases at V and 4 bases at J, with 11 bases between. CDR3 length: 12 amino acids. CDR3 amino acids: CSVQGSGETQYF. In DNA, the CDR3 is TGCAGCGTTCAGGGTAGCGGAGAGACCCAGTACTTC.

V gene TRBV12-3 or TRBV12-4 combines with J gene TRBJ2-7; D remains unclear. The CDR3 sequence is 16 residues long. V was trimmed by 5 bases and J by 0 bases, leaving 17 bases between them. CDR3 coding DNA: TGTGCCAGCAGTCTCTCTCCCGCAGGAAACTCCTACGAGCAGTACTTC. Protein product: CASSLSPAGNSYEQYF.

This clonotype was counted many times. The genes are TRBV4-3 and TRBJ1-1, with 10 nucleotides matching TRBD1. Germline assignment: CDR1 LGHNA and CDR2 YSLEER. The CDR3 length is 14 residues. The V segment lost 3 bases and the J segment 5 bases; nucleotides outside the gene matches: 3. CDR3 nucleotides: TGCGCCAGCAGCCAGTGGGACAGGGGTACTGAAGCTTTCTTT. Amino acid sequence: CASSQWDRGTEAFF.

This clonotype occurred a few times. The J gene is TRBJ2-3, the V gene TRBV9, with no clear D. The V end was cut by 0 bases, the J end by 2 bases, with 7 bases between. Germline assignment: CDR1 SGDLS and CDR2 YYNGEE. This CDR3 comprises 14 residues. The CDR3 DNA reads as TGTGCCAGCAGCGTAGGTCAGACCACAGATACGCAGTATTTT. Its protein is CASSVGQTTDTQYF.